The 32 T cell receptor beta chains listed next were all sequenced from one sample in a study of blood T cell repertoires in COVID-19. The method was immunoSEQ multiplex PCR; TCRdb's version includes in-frame clones alone and lacks a portion of them. The profile shows hundreds of thousands of clones, approximately 85% of them singletons. Sequencing was performed on peripheral blood. The receptors originated from a man younger than 30 with active or convalescent COVID-19.

The V call is TRBV6-6, the J call TRBJ1-2; 7 bases match TRBD1. The CDR3 covers 12 residues. The junction had 4 bases not matched to a gene; V was cut back by 4 bases and J by 8 bases. Germline CDR1 and CDR2: MNHNY and SVGAGI (reference sequence). The CDR3 DNA reads TGTGCCAGCAGTTCAGGGACAGAAGGCTACACCTTC. Protein product: CASSSGTEGYTF.

The V gene is TRBV18, the J gene TRBJ1-3, with TRBD1 as a possible D gene (6 bases). The CDR3 covers 15 residues. V dropped 1 base and J dropped 2 bases, with 9 bases sitting between them. CDR1 is KGHSH, CDR2 LQKENI, per germline. The CDR3 sequence: CASSPRAGAGNTIYF. The CDR3 bases are TGTGCCAGCTCACCACGCGCAGGGGCTGGAAACACCATATATTTT.

V gene TRBV27 combines with J gene TRBJ2-7; TRBD1 might be the D (6 bases). CDR1 MNHEY and CDR2 SMNVEV come from the germline V gene (reference sequence). The CDR3 contains 16 residues. Trimming left V 6 bases short and J 6 bases short, with 24 bases between. The CDR3 bases are TGTGCCAGCAGCAAGAACAGGGCGGAATTAATTCGCGAGCAGTACTTC. The encoded protein is CASSKNRAELIREQYF.

The CDR3 DNA sequence: TGTGCCAGCAGCACCGGACACACTAGCACAGATACGCAGTATTTT. Translated: CASSTGHTSTDTQYF. The chain employs TRBV7-8 and TRBJ2-3; weak D call: TRBD1 (5 bases). V was cut by 5 bases and J by 0 bases, with 12 bases left in between. The CDR3 consists of 15 residues. CDR1 SGHVS and CDR2 FQNEAQ come from the germline V gene.

The rearrangement joins TRBV15 to TRBJ2-2; 11 bases fit TRBD1. V dropped 3 bases and J dropped 3; count of bases not matched to a gene: 9. CDR3 length equals 18 residues. Looked up from germline, CDR1 is LNHNV and CDR2 is YYDKDF (reference sequence). CDR3 in DNA: TGTGCCACCAGCAGCACGACTTGGGACAGGGGGTACACCGGGGAGCTGTTTTTT. Translated, it gives CATSSTTWDRGYTGELFF. The variable domain in full, with the rest retrieved from reference TRBV15 and TRBJ2-2, is DAMVIQNPRYQVTQFGKPVTLSCSQTLNHNVMYWYQQKSSQAPKLLFHYYDKDFNNEADTPDNFQSRRPNTSFCFLDIRSPGLGDTAMYLCATSSTTWDRGYTGELFFGEGSRLTVL.

CDR3 sequence: CASSWNRRQGMVSNQPQHF. CDR3 DNA sequence: TGTGCCAGCAGCTGGAATCGGAGACAGGGGATGGTAAGCAATCAGCCCCAGCATTTT. This chain uses TRBV13 with TRBJ1-5; TRBD1 matches 8 bases. This CDR3 has 19 amino acids. The germline gives CDR1 PRHDT, CDR2 FYEKMQ (reference sequence). Trimming removed 4 bases from V and 1 base from J; junction bases left unmatched: 15.

As DNA, the CDR3 is TGTGCCAGCAGCGTGGGCCGGGACATTAATTCACCCCTCCACTTT. It encodes CASSVGRDINSPLHF. The chain recombines TRBV9 with TRBJ1-6; TRBD1 is a possible D gene (6 bases). V lost 2 bases and J 6 bases, leaving 12 bases between the germline ends. CDR1 is SGDLS and CDR2 is YYNGEE in the germline V gene. CDR3 size: 15 residues.

V and J are TRBV10-2 and TRBJ2-1, with 12 positions matching TRBD2. CDR1 is WSHSY and CDR2 is SAAADI in the germline V gene. The CDR3 totals 13 residues. J gave up 4 bases and V 8 bases, and 0 bases lay outside the gene matches. This CDR3 is CASGTSGYNEQFF. CDR3 coding DNA: TGCGCCAGCGGGACTAGCGGGTACAATGAGCAGTTCTTC.

CDR3 amino acids: CASSRTLSNQPQHF. In nucleotides, the CDR3 is TGTGCCAGCAGCAGGACACTTAGCAATCAGCCCCAGCATTTT. The chain employs TRBV27 and TRBJ1-5, with a possible D match to TRBD1 (5 bases). The CDR3 has 14 amino acids. V lost 6 bases and J 0 bases, leaving 9 bases between the germline ends. CDR1 and CDR2 (germline): MNHEY, SMNVEV (reference sequence).

The J gene is TRBJ1-5, the V gene TRBV6-1; D not certain. In germline, CDR1 is MNHNS, CDR2 SASEGT. The CDR3 spans 15 residues. Trimming removed 1 base at V and 1 base at J, with 8 bases between. The CDR3 sequence: CASSEGTGSNQPQHF. The CDR3 DNA reads TGTGCCAGCAGTGAAGGAACGGGGAGCAATCAGCCCCAGCATTTT.

The chain recombines TRBV4-1 with TRBJ1-1; weak D call: TRBD1 (5 bases). Trimming shortened V by 1 base and J by 0 bases, and 6 bases separated the two germline ends. The V gene's germline CDR1 is MGHRA and CDR2 YSYEKL. The CDR3 sequence is 14 residues long. Written as DNA, the CDR3 is TGCGCCAGCAGCCAAGCGGGGGTGAACACTGAAGCTTTCTTT. Residues: CASSQAGVNTEAFF.

CDR3: CASSRAGTLNSPLHF. The DNA of the CDR3 is TGCGCCAGCAGCAGAGCCGGGACATTGAATTCACCCCTCCACTTT. This chain connects TRBV5-1 to TRBJ1-6; tentative D call: TRBD1 (6 bases). Germline assignment: CDR1 SGHRS and CDR2 YFSETQ. The ends were cut back, 4 bases at V and 7 bases at J, with 15 bases in the middle. The CDR3 consists of 15 residues.

The V and J genes are TRBV5-1 and TRBJ1-6; D might be TRBD1 (6 bases). V lost 0 bases to trimming and J lost 10 bases, with 11 bases between them. The CDR3 is 14 residues long. Germline V CDR1 and CDR2: SGHRS, YFSETQ. CDR3 residues: CASSLAGRGSPLHF. CDR3 in DNA: TGCGCCAGCAGCTTGGCAGGCAGGGGATCACCCCTCCACTTT.

CDR3 bases: TGTGCCAGCAGTTTTCGCAGGGGGGACGATACGCAGTATTTT. Its protein product is CASSFRRGDDTQYF. V usage is TRBV27 and J usage is TRBJ2-3; the D gene is possibly TRBD1 (7 bases). Trimming removed 3 bases at V and 6 bases at J, with 13 bases between. Germline CDR1 and CDR2: MNHEY and SMNVEV (reference sequence). The CDR3 consists of 14 residues.

In regard to this clone: One base away lies a much larger clone, so this may be a sequencing read error. This chain uses TRBV7-9 with TRBJ1-2, with 8 positions matching TRBD1. J gave up 8 bases and V 4 bases, and 15 bases lay outside the gene matches. CDR3 length: 16 residues. Looked up from germline, CDR1 is SEHNR and CDR2 is FQNEAQ (reference sequence). The CDR3 loop is CASSSYRTGRLGGYTF. CDR3 DNA: TGTGCCAGCAGCTCGTACCGGACAGGGAGGTTAGGAGGCTACACCTTC.

The rearrangement joins TRBV7-9 to TRBJ2-2, with 7 positions matching TRBD1. CDR3 length equals 16 residues. Per the germline V gene, CDR1 is SEHNR and CDR2 is FQNEAQ (reference sequence). After removal of 7 bases from V and 1 base from J, the junction contained 9 bases not matched to a gene. CDR3 in DNA: TGTGCCAGCAAATACCGAAGGGACAGGAACACCGGGGAGCTGTTTTTT. It translates to CASKYRRDRNTGELFF. The full variable domain, with the rest looked up from reference TRBV7-9 and TRBJ2-2, is DTGVSQNPRHKITKRGQNVTFRCDPISEHNRLYWYRQTLGQGPEFLTYFQNEAQLEKSRLLSDRFSAERPKGSFSTLEIQRTEQGDSAMYLCASKYRRDRNTGELFFGEGSRLTVL.

This clone was seen a few times. The chain links TRBV19 to TRBJ1-1; tentatively, D is TRBD1 (6 bases). Deletions cut 7 bases from V and 10 bases from J, with 16 bases between. This CDR3 contains 12 residues. In germline, CDR1 is LNHDA, CDR2 SQIVND (reference sequence). The CDR3 region is CASKDGGAGAFF. DNA for the CDR3: TGTGCCAGTAAGGATGGGGGCGCAGGAGCTTTCTTT.

The chain employs TRBV9 and TRBJ1-5; D gene ambiguous. The CDR3 has 15 residues. V gave up 0 bases and J gave up 5 bases, with 12 bases separating them. From germline, CDR1 is SGDLS and CDR2 YYNGEE. CDR3 region: CASSVGTSEDQPQHF. Here the CDR3 DNA reads TGTGCCAGCAGCGTAGGGACGTCGGAGGATCAGCCCCAGCATTTT.

V gene TRBV5-4 combines with J gene TRBJ2-7; a weak D match, TRBD2 (6 bases). Germline V gene sequence: CDR1 SGHNT, CDR2 YYREEE (reference sequence). CDR3 length equals 15 residues. The V end was cut by 1 base, the J end by 1 base, with 12 bases between. CDR3 nucleotide sequence: TGTGCCAGCAGCTTGCGCGGGGTACGGTCCTACGAGCAGTACTTC. Translation: CASSLRGVRSYEQYF. Using reference TRBV5-4 and TRBJ2-7 for the parts outside the CDR3, the full variable domain is ETGVTQSPTHLIKTRGQQVTLRCSSQSGHNTVSWYQQALGQGPQFIFQYYREEENGRGNFPPRFSGLQFPNYSSELNVNALELDDSALYLCASSLRGVRSYEQYFGPGTRLTVT.

The rearrangement links TRBV4-1 to TRBJ2-7, with a weak D call TRBD1 (6 bases). The CDR3 is 14 residues long. The germline CDR1 and CDR2 sequences are MGHRA and YSYEKL. Deletions cut 1 base from V and 7 bases from J, with 14 bases between. The CDR3 sequence: CASSQGQGNWEQYF. CDR3 coding DNA: TGCGCCAGCAGCCAAGGGCAGGGGAACTGGGAGCAGTACTTC.

This chain connects TRBV5-4 to TRBJ1-4; 9 bases align to TRBD1. This CDR3 comprises 15 residues. Germline assignment: CDR1 SGHNT and CDR2 YYREEE (reference sequence). The V gene end was trimmed by 4 bases and the J gene end by 5 bases; junction bases not matched to a gene: 6. This CDR3 is CASSIAGQGNEKLFF. CDR3 sequence (DNA): TGTGCCAGCAGCATCGCGGGACAGGGAAATGAAAAACTGTTTTTT.

The rearrangement joins TRBV2 to TRBJ2-1; TRBD2 matches at 7 bases. The CDR3 is 13 residues long. Germline trimming cut 4 bases from V and 6 bases from J; bases unmatched to any gene: 3. Germline V gene sequence: CDR1 SNHLY, CDR2 FYNNEI. The CDR3 reads CASSGGLVNEQFF. CDR3 nucleotides: TGTGCCAGCAGTGGAGGACTAGTCAATGAGCAGTTCTTC.

The CDR3 DNA reads as TGTGCCAGCAGCCAGAGACTAGCGGGGGCACCAGATACGCAGTATTTT. It encodes CASSQRLAGAPDTQYF. This chain joins TRBV7-9 and TRBJ2-3; 12 positions agree with TRBD2. J lost 4 bases, V lost 5 bases, and 7 bases had no gene match. The CDR3 contains 16 residues. Germline assignment: CDR1 SEHNR and CDR2 FQNEAQ (reference sequence). Variable domain in full (rest from reference TRBV7-9 and TRBJ2-3): DTGVSQNPRHKITKRGQNVTFRCDPISEHNRLYWYRQTLGQGPEFLTYFQNEAQLEKSRLLSDRFSAERPKGSFSTLEIQRTEQGDSAMYLCASSQRLAGAPDTQYFGPGTRLTVL.

The V gene is TRBV19, the J gene TRBJ1-6, with no clear D. CDR1 LNHDA and CDR2 SQIVND come from the germline V gene (reference sequence). This CDR3 spans 12 amino acids. V was shortened by 3 bases and J by 10 bases, with 7 bases between the two germline ends. CDR3 region: CASSISGSPLHF. The CDR3 DNA follows: TGTGCCAGTAGTATTTCGGGGTCACCCCTCCACTTT.

The chain is built from TRBV10-2 and TRBJ1-5, with D maybe TRBD1 (6 bases). CDR3 length: 16 residues. Trimming stripped 8 bases from V and 0 bases from J, with 17 bases between. Germline CDR1 reads WSHSY; CDR2 reads SAAADI. CDR3 bases: TGCGCCAGCTCGGGGGGGGCACCCTATAGCAATCAGCCCCAGCATTTT. The encoded protein is CASSGGAPYSNQPQHF.

The V and J genes are TRBV12-3 or TRBV12-4 and TRBJ2-2; D is undetermined. This CDR3 spans 13 amino acids. Trimming took 4 bases from V and 6 from J, leaving 9 bases between them. The CDR3: CASSYSLPGELFF. CDR3 bases: TGTGCCAGCAGTTATAGCCTCCCCGGGGAGCTGTTTTTT.

This sequence joins TRBV6-5 and TRBJ2-3, with 7 bases lining up with TRBD1. Germline loops: CDR1 MNHEY, CDR2 SVGAGI. The CDR3 consists of 16 residues. V lost 4 bases and J lost 6; bases outside the gene matches: 13. CDR3 nucleotide sequence: TGTGCCAGCAGTTTGACAGGGACCCATAACGGGGATACGCAGTATTTT. Translated: CASSLTGTHNGDTQYF.

The rearrangement uses TRBV11-2 and TRBJ2-1; 7 bases match TRBD2. Germline CDR1 is SGHAT and CDR2 is FQNNGV. Trimming removed 5 bases from V and 3 bases from J; junction bases left unmatched: 7. The CDR3 loop spans 15 amino acids. This chain's CDR3 is CASSPPAGSYNEQFF. For the CDR3, the DNA is TGTGCCAGCAGCCCCCCAGCGGGGAGCTACAATGAGCAGTTCTTC.

This clone has only one observation. The rearrangement links TRBV7-9 to TRBJ1-2; the match to TRBD1 covers 9 bases. The V gene's germline CDR1 is SEHNR and CDR2 FQNEAQ (reference sequence). The trim removed 4 bases at V and 10 bases at J, leaving 7 bases unmatched. This CDR3 contains 13 residues. DNA for the CDR3: TGTGCCAGCAGCTCCGGACAGGGGAATGTCTACACCTTC. Amino acids: CASSSGQGNVYTF.

The V gene is TRBV19, the J gene TRBJ2-7, with D possibly TRBD2 on 6 matching bases. Between the trimmed V and J ends, which lost 5 bases and 2 bases, there was a span of 10 bases. Germline V gene sequence: CDR1 LNHDA, CDR2 SQIVND (reference sequence). The CDR3 length is 13 residues. CDR3 region: CASSQGLPYEQYF. In DNA form, the CDR3 reads TGTGCCAGTAGTCAGGGACTGCCCTACGAGCAGTACTTC.

This clone has a single count. The V gene is TRBV5-1, the J gene TRBJ1-2; TRBD1 agrees at 7 bases. Germline V gene sequence: CDR1 SGHRS, CDR2 YFSETQ. The CDR3 has 18 amino acids. Trimming removed 4 bases from V and 2 bases from J; junction bases left unmatched: 17. The CDR3: CASSGTVWTGEENYGYTF. CDR3 DNA sequence: TGCGCCAGCAGCGGGACCGTCTGGACAGGAGAAGAAAACTATGGCTACACCTTC.

The chain links TRBV19 to TRBJ1-2; 11 bases line up with TRBD1. The CDR3 covers 13 residues. The V gene end was trimmed by 3 bases and the J gene end by 13 bases; junction bases not matched to a gene: 7. Per the germline V gene, CDR1 is LNHDA and CDR2 is SQIVND (reference sequence). This CDR3 reads CASSIMGQGDFTF. DNA of the CDR3: TGTGCCAGTAGTATTATGGGACAGGGGGATTTCACCTTC.